This T cell receptor (beta chain) stems from a study of blood T cell repertoires in COVID-19. Whole-study context: Sites in the United States, Italy and Spain provided acute and convalescent COVID-19 samples. PBMCs, B-cell-depleted T cells, or T cells provided the cDNA or gDNA that made up the material.

In the original processing: From reference gene primer amplification, estimates of nucleated cell counts were derived. This table comes from immunoSEQ multiplex PCR, and its TCRdb copy is limited to in-frame clones, with some not included. The V and J calls and clone size come from that table; D and trimming were worked out from the DNA. The repertoire consists of nearly 65,000 clones, with around four fifths occurring once and the leading ten covering 9% to 15%. Sequenced sample: peripheral blood. This receptor was obtained from a human donor in a cohort sampled during active COVID-19.

The CDR3 region is CASSPQGVGGYTF. In DNA form, the CDR3 reads TGTGCCAGCAGCCCACAGGGAGTAGGTGGCTACACCTTC. V and J are TRBV7-3 and TRBJ1-2; D is possibly TRBD1 (6 bases). The CDR3 runs 13 residues. CDR1 is SGHTA and CDR2 is FQGTGA in the germline V gene. V was clipped by 5 bases and J by 7 bases, with 14 bases between them.